Shown below are 28 T cell receptor beta chains from a single sample sequenced in a study of cytomegalovirus exposure and HLA in healthy donors. It was with 60 Vbeta and 13 Jbeta primers that the PCR ran. The table came from immunoSEQ multiplex PCR; TCRdb's copy has only in-frame clones and leaves some out. The profile shows about 88,000 clones, 70% to 85% of them singletons. Sequenced sample: PBMCs. These receptors originate from a man under 40 in good health and CMV-seronegative.

CDR3 DNA sequence: TGCAGCGCTTCTGACAGGGGACGCTTCTCTGGAAACACCATATATTTT. Encoded protein: CSASDRGRFSGNTIYF. The J gene is TRBJ1-3, the V gene TRBV29-1; 8 bases fit TRBD1. CDR1 is SQVTM and CDR2 is ANQGSEA in the germline V gene. The trim removed 7 bases at V and 0 bases at J, leaving 11 bases unmatched. The CDR3 extends over 16 amino acids.

CDR3 in DNA: TGCGCCAGCAGACGGGACTCCTACGAGCAGTACTTC. This codes for CASRRDSYEQYF. The chain carries TRBV5-1 and TRBJ2-7; tentative D call: TRBD2 (5 bases). The CDR3 length is 12 residues. CDR1 and CDR2 from the germline V gene are SGHRS and YFSETQ. Trimming took 5 bases from V and 0 from J, leaving 6 bases between them.

In its sample, this clone was seen once. The CDR3 nucleotides read TGTGCCAGCAGCTTATCAAGCGCGGGACAGGGGTTAATTTCCTACGAGCAGTACTTC. This translates into CASSLSSAGQGLISYEQYF. The chain uses TRBV7-6 and TRBJ2-7; 10 nucleotides align to TRBD1. Germline lookup yields CDR1 SGHVS and CDR2 FNYEAQ. The CDR3 consists of 19 residues. Trimming took 2 bases from V and 1 from J; bases not matched to a gene: 14.

V usage is TRBV27 and J usage is TRBJ2-7; tentative D call: TRBD1 (5 bases). V was cut by 2 bases and J by 1 base, with 15 bases left in between. The CDR3 is 16 residues long. Germline loops: CDR1 MNHEY, CDR2 SMNVEV (reference sequence). This CDR3 reads CASSLRWTSSSYEQYF. CDR3 bases: TGTGCCAGCAGTTTACGATGGACATCAAGTTCCTACGAGCAGTACTTC.

The chain has TRBV28 and TRBJ1-1; D not resolved. Trimming took off 9 bases at V and 4 bases at J, with 12 bases between the two ends. Germline CDR1 reads MDHEN; CDR2 reads SYDVKM. The length of the CDR3 is 12 residues. DNA for the CDR3: TGTGCCAGTAGGGTGGAGGGCACTGAAGCTTTCTTT. Translating it yields CASRVEGTEAFF.

V and J are TRBV7-2 and TRBJ1-2; D may be TRBD1 (5 bases). This CDR3 has 15 residues. The germline V gene encodes CDR1 SGHTA and CDR2 FQGNSA. Trimming removed 1 base at V and 8 bases at J, with 17 bases between. CDR3 sequence: CASSLDTEGVEGYTF. CDR3 nucleotide sequence: TGTGCCAGCAGCTTAGACACTGAAGGGGTAGAGGGCTACACCTTC.

This chain joins TRBV6-6 and TRBJ2-7; 7 bases align to TRBD1. Trimming took 0 bases from V and 0 from J; bases not matched to a gene: 2. CDR3 length equals 15 residues. Germline V gene data show CDR1 as MNHNY and CDR2 as SVGAGI (reference sequence). For the CDR3, the DNA is TGTGCCAGCAGTTACTCCGGGACAGCCTCCTACGAGCAGTACTTC. Translated, it gives CASSYSGTASYEQYF.

J is TRBJ1-1 and V is TRBV30; D gene uncertain. Between the trimmed V and J ends, which lost 2 bases and 4 bases, there was a span of 23 bases. CDR3 length equals 17 residues. The germline V gene encodes CDR1 GTSNPN and CDR2 SVGIG (reference sequence). The CDR3 region has the DNA TGTGCCTGGAGTCCCAGAACGGGGTCCGGCTGGGGCACTGAAGCTTTCTTT. This sequence encodes CAWSPRTGSGWGTEAFF.

The rearrangement uses TRBV7-2 and TRBJ2-1; D is possibly TRBD2 (7 bases). Germline loops: CDR1 SGHTA, CDR2 FQGNSA. The CDR3 sequence is 15 residues long. V lost 7 bases to trimming and J lost 4 bases, with 17 bases between them. The CDR3 region is CASTQRGGGYNEQFF. The CDR3 coding sequence is TGTGCCAGCACCCAGAGGGGGGGAGGGTACAATGAGCAGTTCTTC.

The genes are TRBV30 and TRBJ1-3; possibly TRBD1 for D (6 bases). With 2 bases removed from V and 2 bases from J, the gap between germline ends came to 7 bases. Per the germline V gene, CDR1 is GTSNPN and CDR2 is SVGIG (reference sequence). This CDR3 is built from 13 residues. DNA for the CDR3: TGTGCCTGGAGTACAGGGCCTGGAAACACCATATATTTT. Translation gives CAWSTGPGNTIYF.

The J gene is TRBJ1-2, the V gene TRBV14; no clear D gene. The CDR3 has 13 residues. Per germline, CDR1 SGHDN and CDR2 FVKESK. With 1 base removed from V and 4 bases from J, the gap between germline ends came to 7 bases. This CDR3 reads CASSQVSRYGYTF. In DNA form, the CDR3 reads TGTGCCAGCAGCCAAGTTTCCCGCTATGGCTACACCTTC. Using reference TRBV14 and TRBJ1-2 for the parts outside the CDR3, the full variable domain is EAGVTQFPSHSVIEKGQTVTLRCDPISGHDNLYWYRRVMGKEIKFLLHFVKESKQDESGMPNNRFLAERTGGTYSTLKVQPAELEDSGVYFCASSQVSRYGYTFGSGTRLTVV.

V and J are TRBV7-9 and TRBJ2-1; 11 bases match TRBD2. Germline lookup yields CDR1 SEHNR and CDR2 FQNEAQ (reference sequence). CDR3 size: 17 residues. V gave up 5 bases and J gave up 1 base; unmatched junction bases: 7. CDR3 DNA sequence: TGTGCCAGCAGCCTCCTTAGCGGGGGGGAGTCCTACAATGAGCAGTTCTTC. Translating gives CASSLLSGGESYNEQFF.

This clone was counted between two and nine times. V gene TRBV6-5 combines with J gene TRBJ2-2; 7 nucleotides align to TRBD1. This CDR3 has 15 amino acids. The V and J ends lost 7 bases and 1 base, in that order; junction bases with no gene match: 6. The V gene's germline CDR1 is MNHEY and CDR2 SVGAGI. The chain's CDR3 is CASKSGTVNTGELFF. DNA for the CDR3: TGTGCCAGCAAATCAGGGACAGTGAACACCGGGGAGCTGTTTTTT.

CDR3 in DNA: TGTGCCAGCAGCTTGCAGGGGGCGGACTATGGCTACACCTTC. It codes for CASSLQGADYGYTF. The chain employs TRBV5-6 and TRBJ1-2; 8 bases are a match to TRBD1. V shed 1 base, J shed 3 bases, and the junction held 2 bases outside the gene matches. The germline V gene encodes CDR1 SGHDT and CDR2 YYEEEE. CDR3 length: 14 residues.

This clone was seen more than once but under ten times. This sequence joins TRBV4-1 and TRBJ2-3; D is undetermined. CDR1 and CDR2 (germline): MGHRA, YSYEKL. CDR3 length: 15 residues. Trimming stripped 6 bases from V and 11 bases from J, with 24 bases between. CDR3 in DNA: TGCGCCAGCAGTAGGCAAGAGAGAGAGGTGGTAGGGCAGTATTTT. Translating it yields CASSRQEREVVGQYF.

The chain couples TRBV5-1 to TRBJ2-7; tentatively, D is TRBD1 (5 bases). The germline V and J ends were trimmed by 3 bases and 4 bases, with 11 bases remaining between them. The CDR3 length is 13 residues. The V gene's germline CDR1 is SGHRS and CDR2 YFSETQ. In nucleotides, the CDR3 is TGCGCCAGCAGCTATCGAGCAGGGTACGAGCAGTACTTC. Encoded protein: CASSYRAGYEQYF.

The chain is built from TRBV19 and TRBJ1-1; D is unresolved. Looked up from germline, CDR1 is LNHDA and CDR2 is SQIVND (reference sequence). V lost 5 bases, J lost 3 bases, and 16 bases lay in between. The CDR3 loop spans 15 amino acids. The CDR3, as DNA: TGTGCCAGTAGTCCCGCGAATTCACGAGACACTGAAGCTTTCTTT. The encoded protein is CASSPANSRDTEAFF.

This clone was observed a handful of times. This chain joins TRBV5-1 and TRBJ2-5; 8 bases are a match to TRBD1. The CDR3 consists of 15 residues. Germline lookup yields CDR1 SGHRS and CDR2 YFSETQ. V was pared by 9 bases and J by 5 bases, with 15 bases of the junction left unmatched. CDR3 DNA: TGCGCCACCATGACAGGGGCCGATCGGGGGGAGACCCAGTACTTC. Amino acid sequence: CATMTGADRGETQYF.

J is TRBJ1-1 and V is TRBV7-8, with unresolved D. The CDR3 has 14 residues. The germline V gene encodes CDR1 SGHVS and CDR2 FQNEAQ. Trimming removed 1 base from V and 5 bases from J, with 11 bases in between. The CDR3 nucleotides are TGTGCCAGCAGCTTAGATGGGAGGCGGACTGAAGCTTTCTTT. Translation gives CASSLDGRRTEAFF.

The chain employs TRBV5-4 and TRBJ1-1; D is uncertain. Trimming pared 0 bases from V and 6 bases from J, leaving 9 bases between. The CDR3 has 13 residues. Germline V gives CDR1 SGHNT, CDR2 YYREEE (reference sequence). CDR3 bases: TGTGCCAGCAGCTTGGGAGGGCGGGCTGAAGCTTTCTTT. Translation: CASSLGGRAEAFF. The full variable domain, rest sourced from reference TRBV5-4 and TRBJ1-1, is ETGVTQSPTHLIKTRGQQVTLRCSSQSGHNTVSWYQQALGQGPQFIFQYYREEENGRGNFPPRFSGLQFPNYSSELNVNALELDDSALYLCASSLGGRAEAFFGQGTRLTVV.

J is TRBJ1-2 and V is TRBV6-1; D gene unclear. This CDR3 has 13 amino acids. Germline loops: CDR1 MNHNS, CDR2 SASEGT. V was pared by 5 bases and J by 3 bases, with 10 bases between. Here the CDR3 DNA reads TGTGCCAGCAGTTCTCACTTGGACTATGGCTACACCTTC. Translating gives CASSSHLDYGYTF.

Of note for this clone: Different DNA sequences within this sample yield the same CDR3. This sequence joins TRBV6-6 and TRBJ1-6, with D possibly being TRBD1 (5 bases). Trimming took 6 bases from V and 4 from J, leaving 13 bases between them. The CDR3 covers 15 residues. The germline V gene encodes CDR1 MNHNY and CDR2 SVGAGI (reference sequence). Here the CDR3 DNA reads TGTGCCAGCAGCGATAGACAGTTTTATAATTCACCCCTCCACTTT. It yields the protein CASSDRQFYNSPLHF.

The chain combines TRBV9 with TRBJ1-1; TRBD1 matches 7 bases. V gave up 4 bases and J gave up 1 base; unmatched junction bases: 4. The CDR3 contains 14 residues. CDR1 SGDLS and CDR2 YYNGEE come from the germline V gene. The CDR3 sequence is CASSPGTANTEAFF. CDR3 DNA sequence: TGTGCCAGCAGCCCCGGGACAGCGAACACTGAAGCTTTCTTT.

The sample holds a few counts of this clone. The rearrangement links TRBV19 to TRBJ1-2; 11 nucleotides match TRBD1. The germline gives CDR1 LNHDA, CDR2 SQIVND (reference sequence). This CDR3 spans 16 amino acids. V trimming: 6 bases; J trimming: 6 bases; junction bases outside the gene matches: 12. CDR3: CASRLRPEDRGHGYTF. The CDR3 DNA follows: TGTGCCAGTAGACTCCGGCCCGAGGACAGGGGGCATGGCTACACCTTC.

J is TRBJ1-2 and V is TRBV6-5; D is uncertain. Trimming cost V 2 bases and J 4 bases, with 11 bases left between them. Germline loops: CDR1 MNHEY, CDR2 SVGAGI. The CDR3 contains 14 residues. Here the CDR3 reads CASSYVGSSYGYTF. The CDR3 bases are TGTGCCAGCAGTTACGTGGGCAGTAGCTATGGCTACACCTTC.

V gene TRBV2 combines with J gene TRBJ1-6; D might be TRBD1 (6 bases). CDR1 and CDR2 from the germline V gene are SNHLY and FYNNEI. CDR3 length: 13 amino acids. Deletions cut 8 bases from V and 13 bases from J, with 18 bases between. CDR3 nucleotides: TGTGCCAGCCTTAACAGGGCAGTTCTCCCCCTCCACTTT. Translating it yields CASLNRAVLPLHF.

The chain has TRBV25-1 and TRBJ1-2; D perhaps matches TRBD1 (5 bases). Germline V CDR1 and CDR2: MGHDK, SYGVNS. With 2 bases removed from V and 8 bases from J, the gap between germline ends came to 12 bases. The CDR3 length is 13 residues. The CDR3 sequence: CASSEIGTGGYTF. The CDR3 nucleotides are TGTGCCAGCAGTGAAATAGGGACTGGCGGCTACACCTTC.

This clone came up once. The rearrangement uses TRBV5-1 and TRBJ2-4, with 8 nucleotides matching TRBD2. Germline CDR1 SGHRS, CDR2 YFSETQ. The length of the CDR3 is 17 residues. The junction had 12 bases not matched to a gene; V was cut back by 5 bases and J by 2 bases. The DNA for the CDR3 is TGCGCCAGCAGGAGTGGGGGTGCGGGGGGTACCAAAAACATTCAGTACTTC. It translates to CASRSGGAGGTKNIQYF.